Shown below are 29 T cell receptor beta chains from a single sample sequenced in a study of blood T cell repertoires in COVID-19. The assay was immunoSEQ multiplex PCR, and TCRdb's table has in-frame clones only and misses some. The repertoire includes more than 150,000 clones, around 81% of them detected once, and over 10% sits in the top ten. Sequenced sample: peripheral blood. These receptors all come from a man between 65 and 85 years old who had recovered from COVID-19.

The gene calls are TRBV11-3 and TRBJ2-1; the D gene is possibly TRBD1 (6 bases). V lost 5 bases and J lost 3, with 11 bases in between. The CDR3 is made up of 14 amino acids. Germline V gene lookup returns CDR1 SGHNT and CDR2 YENEEA. This CDR3 reads CASSHQDSYNEQFF. CDR3 sequence (DNA): TGTGCCAGCAGCCACCAGGACAGCTACAATGAGCAGTTCTTC.

The chain recombines TRBV2 with TRBJ2-7; D gene unclear. This CDR3 spans 12 amino acids. V lost 3 bases, J lost 3 bases, and 6 bases lay in between. CDR1 SNHLY and CDR2 FYNNEI come from the germline V gene. The CDR3 coding sequence is TGTGCCAGCAGTGAGCAGTACTACGAGCAGTACTTC. The encoded protein is CASSEQYYEQYF.

V gene TRBV7-2 combines with J gene TRBJ1-6, with a possible D match to TRBD1 (6 bases). Germline V lookup: CDR1 SGHTA, CDR2 FQGNSA. The CDR3 has 15 amino acids. V lost 1 base and J lost 6, with 10 bases in between. The DNA for the CDR3 is TGTGCCAGCAGCTTAGATACAGGGATTAATTCACCCCTCCACTTT. Translation gives CASSLDTGINSPLHF.

This clone was recorded only once. The CDR3 sequence: CASSSYGTRGDTQYF. Here the CDR3 DNA reads TGTGCCAGCAGTAGCTACGGGACTAGGGGGGACACGCAGTATTTT. This chain uses TRBV2 with TRBJ2-3, with 8 nucleotides matching TRBD2. The trim removed 5 bases at V and 9 bases at J, leaving 13 bases unmatched. This CDR3 comprises 15 residues. Germline loops: CDR1 SNHLY, CDR2 FYNNEI. The whole variable domain, remainder taken from reference TRBV2 and TRBJ2-3, is EPEVTQTPSHQVTQMGQEVILRCVPISNHLYFYWYRQILGQKVEFLVSFYNNEISEKSEIFDDQFSVERPDGSNFTLKIRSTKLEDSAMYFCASSSYGTRGDTQYFGPGTRLTVL.

The chain combines TRBV19 with TRBJ2-1, with D perhaps TRBD2 (5 bases). The CDR3 sequence is 15 residues long. Trimming left V 8 bases short and J 7 bases short, with 21 bases between. Germline lookup yields CDR1 LNHDA and CDR2 SQIVND (reference sequence). CDR3 DNA: TGTGCCAGTCAACCCTTGGTGGGAGAGTGGAATGAGCAGTTCTTC. This encodes CASQPLVGEWNEQFF.

The chain links TRBV5-1 to TRBJ1-1, with 9 bases lining up with TRBD1. Germline-derived CDR1 and CDR2 are SGHRS and YFSETQ. Unmatched junction bases numbered 3, after V lost 3 bases and J lost 0 bases. This CDR3 has 15 amino acids. The CDR3 loop is CASSWGQGLNTEAFF. In nucleotides, the CDR3 is TGCGCCAGCAGCTGGGGACAGGGACTGAACACTGAAGCTTTCTTT.

This chain links TRBV18 with TRBJ2-5; tentative D call: TRBD1 (5 bases). CDR3 length: 13 residues. V was trimmed by 5 bases and J by 2 bases, leaving 9 bases between them. Germline V gives CDR1 KGHSH, CDR2 LQKENI. The CDR3 protein is CASSTDRQETQYF. Written as DNA, the CDR3 is TGTGCCAGCTCAACTGACAGACAAGAGACCCAGTACTTC.

This clone was counted between two and nine times. The V and J genes are TRBV9 and TRBJ1-5; 9 bases align to TRBD1. The CDR3 spans 19 residues. Germline V gene data show CDR1 as SGDLS and CDR2 as YYNGEE. The V segment lost 3 bases and the J segment 7 bases; nucleotides outside the gene matches: 20. The CDR3 region is CASSGRPQLGQGRWQPQHF. In DNA form, the CDR3 reads TGTGCCAGCAGCGGACGGCCCCAACTGGGACAGGGCAGATGGCAGCCCCAGCATTTT.

The rearrangement links TRBV5-4 to TRBJ2-7, with D tentatively TRBD1 (6 bases). Germline loops: CDR1 SGHNT, CDR2 YYREEE (reference sequence). The CDR3 loop spans 17 amino acids. V lost 0 bases to trimming and J lost 4 bases, with 20 bases between them. CDR3 in amino acids: CASSLARTEFGGYEQYF. The CDR3 DNA follows: TGTGCCAGCAGCTTGGCGAGGACAGAGTTCGGAGGATACGAGCAGTACTTC. The entire variable domain, with the rest obtained from reference TRBV5-4 and TRBJ2-7, is as follows: ETGVTQSPTHLIKTRGQQVTLRCSSQSGHNTVSWYQQALGQGPQFIFQYYREEENGRGNFPPRFSGLQFPNYSSELNVNALELDDSALYLCASSLARTEFGGYEQYFGPGTRLTVT.

The chain links TRBV15 to TRBJ1-4, with 7 nucleotides matching TRBD1. In germline, CDR1 is LNHNV, CDR2 YYDKDF (reference sequence). The CDR3 loop spans 14 amino acids. Trimming at V came to 5 bases and at J to 8 bases, leaving 8 bases not matched to a gene. CDR3 nucleotide sequence: TGTGCCACCAGCGGGGGACAGATCGGAGAAAAACTGTTTTTT. Protein: CATSGGQIGEKLFF.

V gene TRBV18 combines with J gene TRBJ2-4, with 7 bases lining up with TRBD1. V was clipped by 2 bases and J by 3 bases; unmatched bases: 13. The CDR3 totals 18 residues. Germline V gene sequence: CDR1 KGHSH, CDR2 LQKENI. As DNA, the CDR3 is TGTGCCAGCTCACCAAAGGGGCAGGGGGTAGCCGGCAAAAACATTCAGTACTTC. Its protein is CASSPKGQGVAGKNIQYF.

The chain joins TRBV12-3 or TRBV12-4 to TRBJ1-2; a possible D gene is TRBD1 (6 bases). Trimming left V 7 bases short and J 8 bases short, with 17 bases between. The CDR3 extends over 13 amino acids. DNA of the CDR3: TGTGCCAGCACGGGAGGGGGGCTCGGAGGCTACACCTTC. Amino acid sequence: CASTGGGLGGYTF.

The genes are TRBV5-6 and TRBJ2-1, with 9 bases identical to TRBD1. After removal of 1 base from V and 7 bases from J, the junction contained 6 bases not matched to a gene. CDR1 is SGHDT and CDR2 is YYEEEE in the germline V gene. The CDR3 contains 15 residues. CDR3 region: CASSLYRGLSNEQFF. The CDR3 DNA reads as TGTGCCAGCAGCTTGTACAGGGGGCTGTCGAATGAGCAGTTCTTC.

J is TRBJ2-7 and V is TRBV18, with 7 nucleotides matching TRBD1. The germline V gene has CDR1 KGHSH and CDR2 LQKENI. This CDR3 comprises 17 residues. V shed 4 bases, J shed 5 bases, and the junction held 17 bases outside the gene matches. The CDR3: CASSHTPGQILKDEQYF. In nucleotides, the CDR3 is TGTGCCAGCTCACACACTCCGGGACAGATTCTCAAGGACGAGCAGTACTTC. The full variable domain, completed using reference TRBV18 and TRBJ2-7, is NAGVMQNPRHLVRRRGQEARLRCSPMKGHSHVYWYRQLPEEGLKFMVYLQKENIIDESGMPKERFSAEFPKEGPSILRIQQVVRGDSAAYFCASSHTPGQILKDEQYFGPGTRLTVT.

The count of this clone is one. The chain joins TRBV30 to TRBJ2-1; the match to TRBD2 covers 10 bases. Germline trimming cut 1 base from V and 3 bases from J; bases unmatched to any gene: 3. Germline CDR1 is GTSNPN and CDR2 is SVGIG (reference sequence). This CDR3 region has 15 residues. The CDR3: CAWSGSSGSYNEQFF. The CDR3 DNA reads TGTGCCTGGAGTGGGTCTAGCGGGAGCTACAATGAGCAGTTCTTC.

This rearrangement joins TRBV3-1 (or the pseudogene TRBV3-2) to TRBJ1-2, with D unresolved. The CDR3 is made up of 12 amino acids. Germline CDR1 reads LGHDT; CDR2 reads YNNKEL (reference sequence). Trimming removed 3 bases from V and 8 bases from J, with 10 bases in between. DNA for the CDR3: TGTGCCAGCAGCCAGCGGGATGGGGGCTACACCTTC. It codes for CASSQRDGGYTF.

The CDR3 sequence is CASSPGHTEETQYF. CDR3 sequence (DNA): TGCGCCAGCAGCCCGGGACACACAGAAGAGACCCAGTACTTC. V usage is TRBV5-1 and J usage is TRBJ2-5, with D possibly matching TRBD1 (6 bases). The V and J ends lost 4 bases and 3 bases respectively, with 13 bases between them. Germline-derived CDR1 and CDR2 are SGHRS and YFSETQ. The CDR3 consists of 14 residues.

The chain couples TRBV2 to TRBJ1-2; D uncertain. The CDR3 extends over 14 amino acids. Deletions cut 3 bases from V and 4 bases from J, with 12 bases between. Germline CDR1 is SNHLY and CDR2 is FYNNEI. This CDR3 is CASSEGRSFYGYTF. The DNA of the CDR3 is TGTGCCAGCAGTGAGGGCAGGTCTTTCTATGGCTACACCTTC. Filled out from reference TRBV2 and TRBJ1-2, the complete variable domain reads EPEVTQTPSHQVTQMGQEVILRCVPISNHLYFYWYRQILGQKVEFLVSFYNNEISEKSEIFDDQFSVERPDGSNFTLKIRSTKLEDSAMYFCASSEGRSFYGYTFGSGTRLTVV.

The chain has TRBV6-5 and TRBJ2-1; 10 positions agree with TRBD1. Germline V gene lookup returns CDR1 MNHEY and CDR2 SVGAGI. The J segment lost 12 bases and the V segment lost 5 bases, leaving 7 bases of the junction unmatched. The CDR3 runs to 13 residues. The CDR3 nucleotides read TGTGCCAGCAGTAAAAACCGGGACAGGGGGCAGTTCTTC. Protein: CASSKNRDRGQFF.

This clone has only one observation. This sequence joins TRBV7-2 and TRBJ2-5, with D tentatively TRBD2 (5 bases). Germline V lookup: CDR1 SGHTA, CDR2 FQGNSA. The CDR3 contains 16 residues. V lost 3 bases to trimming and J lost 5 bases, with 19 bases between them. CDR3 region: CASSLDRLFLGETQYF. The CDR3 coding sequence is TGTGCCAGCAGCTTGGACCGACTATTCCTGGGGGAGACCCAGTACTTC.

The genes are TRBV7-8 and TRBJ1-5; D gene unclear. The CDR3 consists of 13 residues. V was shortened by 0 bases and J by 3 bases, with 3 bases between the two germline ends. CDR1 is SGHVS, CDR2 FQNEAQ, per germline. CDR3 DNA: TGTGCCAGCAGCTTAGCCGTCAATCAGCCCCAGCATTTT. Its protein is CASSLAVNQPQHF.

The J gene is TRBJ2-5, the V gene TRBV21-1; the table's D call of TRBD2 was not tested on the DNA. TRBV21-1 is a listed pseudogene. The CDR3 spans 15 residues. DNA for the CDR3: TGTGCCAGCAGCAAATCCCGGGGGAGGGGCAAGACCCAGTACTTC. Encoded protein: CASSKSRGRGKTQYF.

J is TRBJ2-7 and V is TRBV20-1; TRBD2 aligns across 8 bases. The CDR3 is 14 residues long. Germline V gene data show CDR1 as DFQATT and CDR2 as SNEGSKA (reference sequence). The J segment lost 3 bases and the V segment lost 3 bases, leaving 7 bases of the junction unmatched. CDR3 sequence reads: CSASQRSGNYEQYF. The CDR3 DNA follows: TGCAGTGCTAGTCAGCGTAGCGGGAACTACGAGCAGTACTTC.

This chain connects TRBV5-5 to TRBJ2-7, with TRBD1 identical over 7 bases. V trimming: 4 bases; J trimming: 0 bases; junction bases outside the gene matches: 4. Germline-derived CDR1 and CDR2 are SGHKS and YYEKEE (reference sequence). This CDR3 comprises 14 residues. CDR3 coding DNA: TGTGCCAGCAGCACCCGGGACAGCTCCTACGAGCAGTACTTC. Residues: CASSTRDSSYEQYF.

The chain's CDR3 is CASSYGGNEQFF. CDR3 sequence (DNA): TGTGCCAGCAGTTACGGGGGGAATGAGCAGTTCTTC. This chain connects TRBV6-5 to TRBJ2-1; the D gene is possibly TRBD2 (6 bases). Trimming pared 2 bases from V and 7 bases from J, leaving 6 bases between. Looked up from germline, CDR1 is MNHEY and CDR2 is SVGAGI. The CDR3 length is 12 residues.

The J gene is TRBJ2-7, the V gene TRBV28; 8 bases are a match to TRBD2. Germline lookup yields CDR1 MDHEN and CDR2 SYDVKM. V was pared by 5 bases and J by 4 bases, with 19 bases of the junction left unmatched. The CDR3 runs 18 residues. Here the CDR3 reads CASSPSPGLGSMAYEQYF. The CDR3 coding sequence is TGTGCCAGCAGTCCATCACCGGGACTAGGTTCAATGGCGTACGAGCAGTACTTC.

The rearrangement joins TRBV11-2 to TRBJ2-3, with TRBD2 as a possible D gene (6 bases). Germline V lookup: CDR1 SGHAT, CDR2 FQNNGV. The CDR3 totals 16 residues. Trimming cost V 0 bases and J 0 bases, with 10 bases left between them. The CDR3 spells CASSLEPSDSTDTQYF. DNA for the CDR3: TGTGCCAGCAGCTTAGAGCCTAGCGACAGCACAGATACGCAGTATTTT. The variable domain in full, with the rest retrieved from reference TRBV11-2 and TRBJ2-3, is EAGVAQSPRYKIIEKRQSVAFWCNPISGHATLYWYQQILGQGPKLLIQFQNNGVVDDSQLPKDRFSAERLKGVDSTLKIQPAKLEDSAVYLCASSLEPSDSTDTQYFGPGTRLTVL.

The chain is built from TRBV10-1 and TRBJ2-7; 8 bases are a match to TRBD1. Per the germline V gene, CDR1 is WNHNN and CDR2 is SYGVQD (reference sequence). V lost 3 bases and J lost 0; bases outside the gene matches: 1. The CDR3 length is 14 residues. The CDR3: CASSDGTGSYEQYF. Written as DNA, the CDR3 is TGCGCCAGCAGTGACGGGACAGGCTCCTACGAGCAGTACTTC.

Worth noting for this clone: Other nucleotide sequences in the sample specify the same CDR3. This rearrangement joins TRBV7-2 to TRBJ2-3; D call uncertain. CDR1 and CDR2 from the germline V gene are SGHTA and FQGNSA. CDR3 length equals 12 residues. Between the trimmed V and J ends, which lost 5 bases and 2 bases, there was a span of 5 bases. The CDR3 protein is CASSPSTDTQYF. Written as DNA, the CDR3 is TGTGCCAGCAGCCCCTCCACAGATACGCAGTATTTT.